This T cell receptor beta chain appears in the sequencing data of a study of cytomegalovirus exposure and HLA in healthy donors. PCR used 60 Vbeta primers and 13 Jbeta primers. Measured with immunoSEQ multiplex PCR; TCRdb has only the in-frame clones, and not every one. The sample carries 90,000 to 120,000 clones, over 80% recorded once. Germline-derived CDR1 and CDR2 are SQVTM and ANQGSEA. J lost 5 bases, V lost 0 bases, and 3 bases had no gene match. This CDR3 contains 13 residues. J is TRBJ1-2 and V is TRBV29-1; TRBD1 matches at 7 bases. The sequence came from a man in his thirties or forties in good health and CMV-seropositive. Sequenced: PBMCs. CDR3 sequence: CSVEEQTGYGYTF. CDR3 coding DNA: TGCAGCGTTGAAGAGCAGACAGGGTATGGCTACACCTTC. Full variable domain (remainder filled in from reference TRBV29-1 and TRBJ1-2): SAVISQKPSRDICQRGTSLTIQCQVDSQVTMMFWYRQQPGQSLTLIATANQGSEATYESGFVIDKFPISRPNLTFSTLTVSNMSPEDSSIYLCSVEEQTGYGYTFGSGTRLTVV.